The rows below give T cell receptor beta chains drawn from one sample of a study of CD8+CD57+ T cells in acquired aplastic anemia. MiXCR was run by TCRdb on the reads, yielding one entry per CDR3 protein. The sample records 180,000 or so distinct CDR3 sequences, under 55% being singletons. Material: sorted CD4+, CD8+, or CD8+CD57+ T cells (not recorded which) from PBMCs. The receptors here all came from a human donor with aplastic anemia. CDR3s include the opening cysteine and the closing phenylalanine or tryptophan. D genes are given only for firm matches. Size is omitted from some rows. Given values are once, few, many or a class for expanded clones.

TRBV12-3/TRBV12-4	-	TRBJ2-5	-	TGTGCCAGCAGTCCTCCGGGACAACAAGGGACCCAGTACTTC	CASSPPGQQGTQYF
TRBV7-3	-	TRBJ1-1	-	TGTGCCAGCAGCTTAGTTACAGCAGGGGTGGCTGAAGCTTTCTTT	CASSLVTAGVAEAFF
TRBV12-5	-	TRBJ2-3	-	TGTGCTAGTGGTTTGGTACCGTTTGATCCGGGTGTGAGCACAGATACGCAGTATTTT	CASGLVPFDPGVSTDTQYF
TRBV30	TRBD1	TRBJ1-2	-	TGTGCCTGGGGGAACCGGGACAGGGGGCGCAACACCTTC	CAWGNRDRGRNTF
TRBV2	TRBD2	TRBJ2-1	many	TGTGCCAGCAGGGAGACTAGCGGGGGGGCTAGGGCCAATGAGCAGTTCTTC	CASRETSGGARANEQFF
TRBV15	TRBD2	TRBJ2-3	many	TGTGCCACCAGCAGAGGGACTAGCGGGGGGGCAGATACGCAGTATTTT	CATSRGTSGGADTQYF
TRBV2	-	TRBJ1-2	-	TGTGCCAGCAGCTCGACAGCGAGCTATGGCTACACCTTC	CASSSTASYGYTF
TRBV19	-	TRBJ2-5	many	TGTGCCAGTAGTTGGGGGGAGACCCAGTACTTC	CASSWGETQYF
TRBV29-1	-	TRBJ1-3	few	TGCAGCGTTGTAGGGACCGGAAACACCATATATTTT	CSVVGTGNTIYF
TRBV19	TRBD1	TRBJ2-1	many	TGTGCCAGTAGGACGGGGGGGGACAGGGGGCTTGAGCAGTTCTTC	CASRTGGDRGLEQFF
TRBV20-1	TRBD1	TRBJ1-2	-	TGCAGTGCTCCCAGGGGGGGTGATTATGGCTACACCTTC	CSAPRGGDYGYTF
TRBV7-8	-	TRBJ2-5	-	TGTGCCAGCAGCAACCCTAGCGTACAGCAAGAGACCCAGTACTTC	CASSNPSVQQETQYF
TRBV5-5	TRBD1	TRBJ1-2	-	TGTGCCAGCAGCACTCACAGGGGTGGCTACACCTTC	CASSTHRGGYTF
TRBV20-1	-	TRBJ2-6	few	TGCAGTGCTAGGAGGGACTCTGGGGCCAACGTCCTGACTTTC	CSARRDSGANVLTF
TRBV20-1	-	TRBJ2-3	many	TGCAGTGCTGTGGTCAGGGGGGCAGATACGCAGTATTTT	CSAVVRGADTQYF
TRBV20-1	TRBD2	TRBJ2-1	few	TGCAGTGCTATTTCTCTCGCGGGGGGCTCCTACAATGAGCAGTTCTTC	CSAISLAGGSYNEQFF
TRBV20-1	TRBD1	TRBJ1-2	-	TGCAGTGCTAGAGAATACGACAGGGGCGGCTACACCTTC	CSAREYDRGGYTF
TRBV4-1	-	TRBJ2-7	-	TGCGCCAGCAGCCAAGACGCTAGCGATGACTACGAGCAGTACTTC	CASSQDASDDYEQYF
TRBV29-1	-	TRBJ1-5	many	TGCAGCGTTTCCCAGGAACTAAATCAGCCCCAGCATTTT	CSVSQELNQPQHF
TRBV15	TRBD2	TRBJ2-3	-	TGTGCCACCAGCGTGGGTAGCGGGAGGACTCCTAGCACAGATACGCAGTATTTT	CATSVGSGRTPSTDTQYF
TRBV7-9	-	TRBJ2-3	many	TGTGCCAGCAGCTTGAATAGCACAGATACGCAGTATTTT	CASSLNSTDTQYF
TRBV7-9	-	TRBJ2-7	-	TGTGCCAGCAGCGCGGGGCCTAGCTACGAGCAGTACTTC	CASSAGPSYEQYF
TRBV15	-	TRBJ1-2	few	TGTGCCACCAGCAGAGATCGTGGACCAGGCTATGGCTACACCTTC	CATSRDRGPGYGYTF
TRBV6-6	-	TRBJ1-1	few	TGTGCCAGCAGTTATATAGCTAGCATGAACACTGAAGCTTTCTTT	CASSYIASMNTEAFF
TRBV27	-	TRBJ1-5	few	TGTGCCAGCAGTTTATTTCGGGGAAGCAATCAGCCCCAGCATTTT	CASSLFRGSNQPQHF
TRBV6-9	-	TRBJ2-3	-	TGTGCCAGCAGTCCCCCAGGGGAAGAGTTTGGGGATACGCAGTATTTT	CASSPPGEEFGDTQYF
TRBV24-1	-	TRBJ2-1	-	TGTGCCACCAGTGATATAAGGGGCAGCTCCTACAATGAGCAGTTCTTC	CATSDIRGSSYNEQFF
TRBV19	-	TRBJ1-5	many	TGTGCCAGCTGGGCAAGGGACTATAGCAATCAGCCCCAGCATTTT	CASWARDYSNQPQHF
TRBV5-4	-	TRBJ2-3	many	TGTGCCAGCTCTCTGCCGGGCCGAGTCACAGATACGCAGTATTTT	CASSLPGRVTDTQYF
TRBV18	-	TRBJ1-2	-	TGTGCCAGCTCACCCTCCAGGGTAGACTATGGCTACACCTTC	CASSPSRVDYGYTF
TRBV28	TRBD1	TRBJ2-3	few	TGTGCCAGCAGCTCAGGGGGCGCCGGCACAGATACGCAGTATTTT	CASSSGGAGTDTQYF
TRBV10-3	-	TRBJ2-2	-	TGTGCCATCAGTGGCCATGAGGGGTCCGGGGAGCTGTTTTTT	CAISGHEGSGELFF
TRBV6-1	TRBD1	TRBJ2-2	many	TGTGCCAGCACGAGACAGGGGGCTGTAGGCGGGGAGCTGTTTTTT	CASTRQGAVGGELFF
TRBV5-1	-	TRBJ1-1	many	TGCGCCAGCAGCTCGACCGGGAGGGGCACTGAAGCTTTCTTT	CASSSTGRGTEAFF
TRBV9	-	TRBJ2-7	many	TGTGCCAGCAGCGTGAGGGGGGGATGGGAACCCTACGAGCAGTACTTC	CASSVRGGWEPYEQYF
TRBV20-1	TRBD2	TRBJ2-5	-	TGCAGTGCTGGAATGGGACGGGGGGGAGAGACCCAGTACTTC	CSAGMGRGGETQYF
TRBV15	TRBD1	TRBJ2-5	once	TGTGCCGCCAGCAGCTCCTCGACAGGGATAGAAGGAGAGACCCAGTACTTC	CAASSSSTGIEGETQYF
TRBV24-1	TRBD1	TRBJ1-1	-	TGTGCCACCAGTGACGGACAGGGGATGAACACTGAAGCTTTCTTT	CATSDGQGMNTEAFF
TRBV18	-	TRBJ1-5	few	TGTGCCAGCTCACTCCACAAGGGGAATCAGCCCCAGCATTTT	CASSLHKGNQPQHF
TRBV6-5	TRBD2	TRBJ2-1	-	TGTGCCAGCAGTTACCGGCTAGCGGGACGGGATGAGCAGTTCTTC	CASSYRLAGRDEQFF
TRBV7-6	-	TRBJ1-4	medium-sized	TGTGCCAGCAGCTTAGAAGCTGATGAAAAACTGTTTTTT	CASSLEADEKLFF
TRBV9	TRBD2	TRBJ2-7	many	TGTGCCAGCAGCGCTCCGGTAGGGACTAGCGGGGGGCAGTCCTACGAGCAGTACTTC	CASSAPVGTSGGQSYEQYF
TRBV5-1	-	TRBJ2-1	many	TGCGCCAGCAGCTTTAGGAATGAGCAGTTCTTC	CASSFRNEQFF
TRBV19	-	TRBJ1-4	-	TGTGCCAGTAGTACCTTGAACCGACCGGGGACTAATGAAAAACTGTTTTTT	CASSTLNRPGTNEKLFF
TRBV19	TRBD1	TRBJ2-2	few	TGTGCCAGTAGGCTCCCAGGGGGCGTAGCCGGGGAGCTGTTTTTT	CASRLPGGVAGELFF
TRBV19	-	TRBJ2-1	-	TGTGCCAGTATGGGATATGAGCAGTTCTTC	CASMGYEQFF
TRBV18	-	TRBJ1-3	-	TGTGCCAGCTCACCGTGGTCCGGGGAGGGCTCTGGAAACACCATATATTTT	CASSPWSGEGSGNTIYF
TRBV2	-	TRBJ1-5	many	TGTGCCAGCAGTGTTGACGGCCCCAATCAGCCCCAGCATTTT	CASSVDGPNQPQHF
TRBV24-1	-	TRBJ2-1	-	TGTGCCACCAGTGACCCAGGGGCTACATACAATGAGCAGTTCTTC	CATSDPGATYNEQFF
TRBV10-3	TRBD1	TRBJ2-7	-	TGTGCCATCAGCGCCGGGACAGGTTACGGGGAGTACTTC	CAISAGTGYGEYF
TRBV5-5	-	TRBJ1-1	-	TGTGCCAGCATCCTCAGACTCGGGCAGGGCGGCACTGAAGCTTTCTTT	CASILRLGQGGTEAFF
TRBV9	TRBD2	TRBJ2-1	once	TGTGCCAGCAGCGTAGAGTCTAGCGGGAGTTGGGATGAGCAGTTCTTC	CASSVESSGSWDEQFF
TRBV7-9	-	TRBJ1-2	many	TGTGCCAGCAGCTTACAGCGGGGTGGCTACACCTTC	CASSLQRGGYTF
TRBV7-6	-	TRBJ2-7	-	TGTGCCAGCAGCTTAGCACTCAGTGGCAACTACGAGCAGTACTTC	CASSLALSGNYEQYF
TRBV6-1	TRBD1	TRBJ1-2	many	TGTGCCAGCAGTCCGACAGGGGGTGATGGCTACACCTTC	CASSPTGGDGYTF
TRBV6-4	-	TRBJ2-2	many	TGTGCCAGCAGTTTGGGCTCCGACACCGGGGAGCTGTTTTTT	CASSLGSDTGELFF
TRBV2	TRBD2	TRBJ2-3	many	TGTGCCAGCAGTGGACTAGCCCACACAGATACGCAGTATTTT	CASSGLAHTDTQYF
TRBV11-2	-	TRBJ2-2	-	TGTGCCAGCAGCTTATGGGGCCGGGACACCTTGTGGACCGGGGAGCTGTTTTTT	CASSLWGRDTLWTGELFF
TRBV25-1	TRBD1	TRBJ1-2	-	TGTGCCAGCAGTGCGACAGGGCTTGACTATGGCTACACCTTC	CASSATGLDYGYTF
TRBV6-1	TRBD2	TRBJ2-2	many	TGTGCCAGCAGTGGGACTAGGCACACCGGGGAGCTGTTTTTT	CASSGTRHTGELFF